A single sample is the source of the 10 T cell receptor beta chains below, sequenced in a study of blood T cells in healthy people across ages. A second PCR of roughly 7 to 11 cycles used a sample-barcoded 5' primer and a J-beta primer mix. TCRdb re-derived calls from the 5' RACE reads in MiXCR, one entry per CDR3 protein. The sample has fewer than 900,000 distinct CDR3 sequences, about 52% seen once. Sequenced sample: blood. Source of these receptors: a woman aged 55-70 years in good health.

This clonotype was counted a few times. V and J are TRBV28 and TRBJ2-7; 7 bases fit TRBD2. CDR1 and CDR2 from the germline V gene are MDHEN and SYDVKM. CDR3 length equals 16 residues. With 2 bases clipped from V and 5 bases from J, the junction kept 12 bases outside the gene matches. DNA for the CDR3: TGTGCCAGCAGTTTACCATCCGCGGGGGTACTCGACGAGCAGTACTTC. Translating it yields CASSLPSAGVLDEQYF.

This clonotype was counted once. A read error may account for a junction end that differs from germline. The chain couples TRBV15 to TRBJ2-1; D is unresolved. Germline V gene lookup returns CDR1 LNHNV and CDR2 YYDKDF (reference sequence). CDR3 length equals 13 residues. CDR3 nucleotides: TGTGCCACCAGTAGAGAAGTGGTCGGTGAGCAGTTCTTC. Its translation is CATSREVVGEQFF.

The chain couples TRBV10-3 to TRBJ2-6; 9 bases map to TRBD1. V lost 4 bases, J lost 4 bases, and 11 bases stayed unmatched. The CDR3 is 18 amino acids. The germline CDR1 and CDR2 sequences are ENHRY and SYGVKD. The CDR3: CAISGGQGVSLGANVLTF. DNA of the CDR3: TGTGCCATCAGTGGGGGACAGGGCGTATCTCTGGGGGCCAACGTCCTGACTTTC.

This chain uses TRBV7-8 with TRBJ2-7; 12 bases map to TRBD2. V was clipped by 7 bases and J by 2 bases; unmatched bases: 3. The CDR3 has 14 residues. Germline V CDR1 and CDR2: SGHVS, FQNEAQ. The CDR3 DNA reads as TGTGCCAGCACGTGGACTAGCGGGACCTACGAGCAGTACTTC. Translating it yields CASTWTSGTYEQYF.

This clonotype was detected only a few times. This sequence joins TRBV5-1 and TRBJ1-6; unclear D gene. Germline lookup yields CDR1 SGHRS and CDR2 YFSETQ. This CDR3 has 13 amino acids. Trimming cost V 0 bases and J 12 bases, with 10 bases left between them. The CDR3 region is CASSLGGAKPLHF. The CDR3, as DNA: TGCGCCAGCAGCTTGGGGGGTGCTAAACCCCTCCACTTT.

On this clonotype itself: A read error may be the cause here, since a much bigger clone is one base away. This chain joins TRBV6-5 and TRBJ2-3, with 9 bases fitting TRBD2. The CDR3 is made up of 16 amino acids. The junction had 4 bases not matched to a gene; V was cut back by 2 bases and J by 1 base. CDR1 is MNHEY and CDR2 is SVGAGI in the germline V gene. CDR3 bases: TGTGCCAGCAGTTACCCCAGGACTAGCGGCACAGATACGCAGTATTTT. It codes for CASSYPRTSGTDTQYF.

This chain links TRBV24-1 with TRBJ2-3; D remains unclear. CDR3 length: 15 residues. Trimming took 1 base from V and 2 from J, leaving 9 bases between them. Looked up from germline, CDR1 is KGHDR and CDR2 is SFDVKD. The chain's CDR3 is CATSDFPRNTDTQYF. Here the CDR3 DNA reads TGTGCCACCAGTGATTTTCCCAGAAACACAGATACGCAGTATTTT.

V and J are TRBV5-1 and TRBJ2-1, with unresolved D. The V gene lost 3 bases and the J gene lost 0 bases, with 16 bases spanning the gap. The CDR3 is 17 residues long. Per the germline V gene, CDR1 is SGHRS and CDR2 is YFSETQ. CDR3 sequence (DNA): TGCGCCAGCAGCTCGGGCCCCCGACTCCCCTCCTACAATGAGCAGTTCTTC. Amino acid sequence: CASSSGPRLPSYNEQFF.

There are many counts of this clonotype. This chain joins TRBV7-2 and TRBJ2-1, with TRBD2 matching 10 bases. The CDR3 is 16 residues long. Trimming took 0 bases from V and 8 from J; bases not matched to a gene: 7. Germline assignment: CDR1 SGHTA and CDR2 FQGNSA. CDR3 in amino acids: CASSLAAGTSAHEQFF. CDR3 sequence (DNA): TGTGCCAGCAGCTTAGCGGCGGGGACTAGCGCCCATGAGCAGTTCTTC.

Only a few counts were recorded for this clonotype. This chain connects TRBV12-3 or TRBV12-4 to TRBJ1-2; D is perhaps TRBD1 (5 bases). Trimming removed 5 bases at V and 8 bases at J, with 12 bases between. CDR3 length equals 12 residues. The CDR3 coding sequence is TGTGCCAGCAGTGTGGGGCTCTGGGGCTACACCTTC. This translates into CASSVGLWGYTF.